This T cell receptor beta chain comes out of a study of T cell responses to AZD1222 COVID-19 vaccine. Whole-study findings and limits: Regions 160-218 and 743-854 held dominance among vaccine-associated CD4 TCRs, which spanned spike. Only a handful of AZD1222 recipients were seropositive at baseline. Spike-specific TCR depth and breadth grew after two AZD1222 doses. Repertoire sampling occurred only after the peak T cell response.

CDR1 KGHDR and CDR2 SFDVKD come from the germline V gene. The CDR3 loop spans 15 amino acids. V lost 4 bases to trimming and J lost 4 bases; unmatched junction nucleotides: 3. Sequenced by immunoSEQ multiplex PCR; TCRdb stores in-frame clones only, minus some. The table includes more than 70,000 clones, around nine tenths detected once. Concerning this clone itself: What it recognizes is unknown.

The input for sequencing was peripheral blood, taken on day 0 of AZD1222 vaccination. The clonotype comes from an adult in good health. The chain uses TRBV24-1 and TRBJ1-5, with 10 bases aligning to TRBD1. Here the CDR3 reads CATSDQDRGNQPQHF. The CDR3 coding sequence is TGTGCCACCAGTGACCAGGACAGGGGGAATCAGCCCCAGCATTTT.